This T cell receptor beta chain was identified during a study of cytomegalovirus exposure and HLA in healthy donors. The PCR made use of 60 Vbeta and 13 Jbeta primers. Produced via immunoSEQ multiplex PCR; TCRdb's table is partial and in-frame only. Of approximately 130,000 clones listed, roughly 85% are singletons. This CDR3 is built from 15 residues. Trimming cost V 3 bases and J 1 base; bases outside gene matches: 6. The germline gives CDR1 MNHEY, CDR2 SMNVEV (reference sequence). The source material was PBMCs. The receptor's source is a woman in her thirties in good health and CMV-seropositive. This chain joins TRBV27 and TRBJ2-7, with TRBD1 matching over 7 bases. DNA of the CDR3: TGTGCCAGCAGTTTGGGGACAGCCTTTTCCTACGAGCAGTACTTC. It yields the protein CASSLGTAFSYEQYF.